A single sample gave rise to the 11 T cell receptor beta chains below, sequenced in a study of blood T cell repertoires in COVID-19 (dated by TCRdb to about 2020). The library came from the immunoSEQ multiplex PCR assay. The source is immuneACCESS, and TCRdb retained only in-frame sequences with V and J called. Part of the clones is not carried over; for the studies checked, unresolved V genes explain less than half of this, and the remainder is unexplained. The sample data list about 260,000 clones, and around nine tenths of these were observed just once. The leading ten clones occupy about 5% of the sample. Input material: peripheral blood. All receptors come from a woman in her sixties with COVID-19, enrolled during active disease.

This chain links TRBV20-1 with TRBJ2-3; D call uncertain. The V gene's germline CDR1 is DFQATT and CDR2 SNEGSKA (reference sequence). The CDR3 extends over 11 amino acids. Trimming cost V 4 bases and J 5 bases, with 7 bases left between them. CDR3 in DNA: TGCAGTGCTATGACTGGAGATACGCAGTATTTT. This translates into CSAMTGDTQYF.

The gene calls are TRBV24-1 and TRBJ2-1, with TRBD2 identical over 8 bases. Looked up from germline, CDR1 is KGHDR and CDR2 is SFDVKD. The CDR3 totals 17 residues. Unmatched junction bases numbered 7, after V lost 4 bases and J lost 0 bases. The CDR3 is CATSDGSSGDSYNEQFF. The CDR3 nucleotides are TGTGCCACCAGTGACGGAAGTAGCGGGGACTCCTACAATGAGCAGTTCTTC.

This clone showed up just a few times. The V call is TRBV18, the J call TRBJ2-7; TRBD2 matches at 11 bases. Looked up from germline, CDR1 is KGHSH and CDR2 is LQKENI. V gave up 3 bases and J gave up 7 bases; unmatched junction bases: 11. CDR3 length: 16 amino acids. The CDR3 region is CASSPQPSGRSGEQYF. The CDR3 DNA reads TGTGCCAGCTCACCCCAACCTAGCGGGAGGTCGGGGGAGCAGTACTTC.

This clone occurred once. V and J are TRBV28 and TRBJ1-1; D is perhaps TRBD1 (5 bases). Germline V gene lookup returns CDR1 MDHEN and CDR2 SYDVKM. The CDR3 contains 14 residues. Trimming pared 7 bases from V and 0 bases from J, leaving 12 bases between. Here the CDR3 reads CASIMPRVNTEAFF. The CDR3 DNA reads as TGTGCCAGCATCATGCCCAGGGTGAACACTGAAGCTTTCTTT.

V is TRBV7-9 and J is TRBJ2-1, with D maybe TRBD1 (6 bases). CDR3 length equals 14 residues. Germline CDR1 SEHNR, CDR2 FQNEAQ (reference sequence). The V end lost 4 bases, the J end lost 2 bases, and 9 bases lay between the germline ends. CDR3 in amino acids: CASSSGAAYNEQFF. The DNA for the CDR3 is TGTGCCAGCAGCTCAGGGGCCGCCTACAATGAGCAGTTCTTC.

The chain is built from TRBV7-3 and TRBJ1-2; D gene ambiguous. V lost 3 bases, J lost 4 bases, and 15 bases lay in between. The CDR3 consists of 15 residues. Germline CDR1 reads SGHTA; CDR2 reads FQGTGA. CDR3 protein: CASSLSRDGRYGYTF. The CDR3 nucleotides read TGTGCCAGCAGCTTGAGCCGTGATGGGCGCTATGGCTACACCTTC.

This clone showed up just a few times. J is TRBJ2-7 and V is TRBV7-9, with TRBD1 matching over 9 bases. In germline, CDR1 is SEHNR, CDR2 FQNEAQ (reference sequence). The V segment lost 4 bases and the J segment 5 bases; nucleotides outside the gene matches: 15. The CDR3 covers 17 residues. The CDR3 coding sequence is TGTGCCAGCAGCTCTGATTCCCCCGGGACAGGGTACAACGAGCAGTACTTC. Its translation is CASSSDSPGTGYNEQYF.

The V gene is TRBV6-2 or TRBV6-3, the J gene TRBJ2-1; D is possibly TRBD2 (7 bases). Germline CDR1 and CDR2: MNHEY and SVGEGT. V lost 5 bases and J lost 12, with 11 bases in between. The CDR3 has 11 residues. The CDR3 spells CASSQGGVQFF. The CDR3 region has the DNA TGTGCCAGCAGTCAAGGGGGGGTGCAGTTCTTC.

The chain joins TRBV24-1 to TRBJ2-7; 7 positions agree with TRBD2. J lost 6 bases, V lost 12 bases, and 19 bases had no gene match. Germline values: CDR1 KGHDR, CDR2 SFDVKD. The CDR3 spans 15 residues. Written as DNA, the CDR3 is TGTGCCGCGTTTGAGAGCGGGACGGGCCTTTTCGAGCAGTACTTC. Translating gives CAAFESGTGLFEQYF.

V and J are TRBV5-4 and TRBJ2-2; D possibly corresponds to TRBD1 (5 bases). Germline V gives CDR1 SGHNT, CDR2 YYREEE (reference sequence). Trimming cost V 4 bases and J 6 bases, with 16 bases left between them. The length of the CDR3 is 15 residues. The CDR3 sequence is CASSLRTQGSGELFF. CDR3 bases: TGTGCCAGCAGCCTCAGGACCCAGGGATCCGGGGAGCTGTTTTTT.

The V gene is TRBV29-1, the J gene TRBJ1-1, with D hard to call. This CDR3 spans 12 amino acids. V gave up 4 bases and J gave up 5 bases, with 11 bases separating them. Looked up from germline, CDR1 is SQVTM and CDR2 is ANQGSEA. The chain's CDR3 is CSVGVGGTEAFF. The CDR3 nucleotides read TGCAGCGTTGGAGTGGGAGGTACTGAAGCTTTCTTT.